Listed below are T cell receptor beta chains from one sample, sequenced in a study of OX40 agonist ivuxolimab in advanced cancers. Using immunoSEQ multiplex PCR, the repertoire was profiled, and TCRdb retains in-frame clones only, with some absent. Of roughly 61,000 clones in the sample, 82% were seen once. Specimen: CD4+ or CD8+ T cells sorted from blood, collected in a trial of the OX40 agonist ivuxolimab. The receptors come from an adult with an advanced solid tumor such as melanoma, head and neck, liver or kidney cancer. Each CDR3 is given with its conserved first and last residue. Fields, in order: V gene, clone size, D gene, J gene, CDR3 protein, CDR3 DNA. The D gene is left open where the match is weak. Clone size, where shown, is once, few, many, or a class for clones that have expanded.

V: TRBV19
size: NA
D: TRBD2
J: TRBJ2-3
CDR3: CASTGRLGRDTQYF
DNA: TGTGCCAGTACCGGGAGGTTGGGGCGAGATACGCAGTATTTT

V: TRBV5-1
size: once
D: NA
J: TRBJ2-3
CDR3: CASSRSTDTQYF
DNA: TGCGCCAGCAGCAGGAGTACAGATACGCAGTATTTT

V: TRBV28
size: NA
D: NA
J: TRBJ2-3
CDR3: CASSRQGPDTQYF
DNA: TGTGCCAGCAGCCGTCAGGGGCCAGATACGCAGTATTTT

V: TRBV27
size: NA
D: NA
J: TRBJ2-3
CDR3: CASSLSPGGTDTQYF
DNA: TGTGCCAGCAGTTTATCCCCCGGGGGCACAGATACGCAGTATTTT

V: TRBV5-1
size: NA
D: TRBD1
J: TRBJ1-1
CDR3: CASSSGTEGTEAFF
DNA: TGCGCCAGCAGTTCCGGGACAGAAGGCACTGAAGCTTTCTTT

V: TRBV7-9
size: many
D: TRBD2
J: TRBJ2-1
CDR3: CASSLRTSGDNEQFF
DNA: TGTGCCAGCAGCTTAAGGACTAGCGGAGACAATGAGCAGTTCTTC

V: TRBV28
size: NA
D: TRBD2
J: TRBJ2-7
CDR3: CASSFGGGSGSGEQYF
DNA: TGTGCCAGCAGTTTTGGAGGAGGGAGCGGGAGTGGCGAGCAGTACTTC

V: TRBV7-2
size: NA
D: TRBD2
J: TRBJ2-7
CDR3: CASSGLAGDAYEQYF
DNA: TGTGCCAGCAGCGGACTAGCGGGCGACGCCTACGAGCAGTACTTC

V: TRBV6-5
size: NA
D: NA
J: TRBJ1-1
CDR3: CASQGRIGGSGAFF
DNA: TGTGCCAGCCAAGGGAGGATTGGCGGGTCCGGGGCTTTCTTT

V: TRBV9
size: NA
D: NA
J: TRBJ2-3
CDR3: CASSVGTPRVDTQYF
DNA: TGTGCCAGCAGCGTAGGGACCCCCCGGGTGGATACGCAGTATTTT

V: TRBV27
size: NA
D: NA
J: TRBJ2-2
CDR3: CASSSGAANTGELFF
DNA: TGTGCCAGCAGTTCAGGTGCAGCTAACACCGGGGAGCTGTTTTTT

V: TRBV5-1
size: NA
D: TRBD2
J: TRBJ2-7
CDR3: CASSPRLAGGNEQYF
DNA: TGCGCCAGCAGCCCAAGACTAGCGGGAGGTAACGAGCAGTACTTC

V: TRBV7-2
size: NA
D: NA
J: TRBJ2-1
CDR3: CASSLEVAASYNEQFF
DNA: TGTGCCAGCAGCTTAGAAGTAGCGGCCTCCTACAATGAGCAGTTCTTC

V: TRBV5-1
size: NA
D: NA
J: TRBJ2-7
CDR3: CASSLAGVYEQYF
DNA: TGCGCCAGCAGCTTGGCCGGAGTTTACGAGCAGTACTTC

V: TRBV29-1
size: NA
D: NA
J: TRBJ2-3
CDR3: CSVVLSDTQYF
DNA: TGCAGCGTTGTACTGTCAGATACGCAGTATTTT

V: TRBV7-9
size: NA
D: TRBD2
J: TRBJ2-2
CDR3: CASMKGGLAGVVGELFF
DNA: TGTGCCAGCATGAAGGGGGGACTAGCGGGAGTTGTCGGGGAGCTGTTTTTT

V: TRBV29-1
size: once
D: TRBD1
J: TRBJ2-7
CDR3: CSVRKDRDDYEQYF
DNA: TGCAGCGTCAGAAAGGACAGGGATGACTACGAGCAGTACTTC

V: TRBV7-4
size: NA
D: TRBD1
J: TRBJ1-3
CDR3: CASSSLSADRVLAIRSGNTIYF
DNA: TGTGCCAGCAGCTCCCTTAGCGCGGACAGGGTCCTTGCGATACGCTCTGGAAACACCATATATTTT

V: TRBV5-1
size: NA
D: NA
J: TRBJ2-6
CDR3: CASSLRVTGANVLTF
DNA: TGCGCCAGCAGCCTAAGGGTGACTGGGGCCAACGTCCTGACTTTC

V: TRBV7-8
size: NA
D: TRBD1
J: TRBJ2-1
CDR3: CASSLLPGGYNEQFF
DNA: TGTGCCAGCAGCTTATTGCCAGGGGGCTACAATGAGCAGTTCTTC

V: TRBV7-2
size: NA
D: NA
J: TRBJ2-3
CDR3: CASSSGLHTDTQYF
DNA: TGTGCCAGCAGCTCCGGACTACACACAGATACGCAGTATTTT

V: TRBV29-1
size: NA
D: TRBD1
J: TRBJ2-5
CDR3: CSVERQGARIWEETQYF
DNA: TGCAGCGTTGAGCGGCAGGGGGCGCGAATTTGGGAAGAGACCCAGTACTTC

V: TRBV13
size: NA
D: TRBD2
J: TRBJ2-3
CDR3: CASSLTRGGVRTDTQYF
DNA: TGTGCCAGCAGCTTAACTCGGGGGGGAGTCCGCACAGATACGCAGTATTTT

V: TRBV28
size: NA
D: NA
J: TRBJ2-1
CDR3: CASRRAVGNNEQFF
DNA: TGTGCCAGCAGGCGGGCAGTGGGAAACAATGAGCAGTTCTTC

V: TRBV18
size: NA
D: TRBD2
J: TRBJ2-5
CDR3: CASSKFPGGRVQETQYF
DNA: TGTGCCAGCTCGAAATTCCCGGGAGGGCGGGTCCAAGAGACCCAGTACTTC

V: TRBV5-1
size: NA
D: TRBD1
J: TRBJ2-3
CDR3: CASSFGTGGVTDTQYF
DNA: TGCGCCAGCAGCTTCGGGACAGGGGGAGTCACAGATACGCAGTATTTT

V: TRBV4-3
size: NA
D: NA
J: TRBJ1-2
CDR3: CASSQLRGSGYTF
DNA: TGCGCCAGCAGCCAACTTCGGGGAAGCGGCTACACCTTC

V: TRBV6-5
size: NA
D: TRBD2
J: TRBJ2-2
CDR3: CASSFLSGRGTGELFF
DNA: TGTGCCAGCAGTTTCCTCAGCGGGAGGGGCACCGGGGAGCTGTTTTTT

V: TRBV18
size: NA
D: TRBD2
J: TRBJ2-7
CDR3: CASSAGGGSYEQYF
DNA: TGTGCCAGCTCCGCAGGCGGGGGCTCCTACGAGCAGTACTTC

V: TRBV5-8
size: NA
D: TRBD2
J: TRBJ2-3
CDR3: CASSLRGGATDTQYF
DNA: TGTGCCAGCAGCTTGCGCGGGGGGGCCACAGATACGCAGTATTTT

V: TRBV19
size: NA
D: TRBD2
J: TRBJ2-7
CDR3: CASSIILAGDYEQYF
DNA: TGTGCCAGTAGTATAATACTAGCGGGAGACTACGAGCAGTACTTC

V: TRBV5-1
size: NA
D: NA
J: TRBJ1-6
CDR3: CASRMDQVYNSPLHF
DNA: TGCGCCAGCAGAATGGACCAGGTATATAATTCACCCCTCCACTTT

V: TRBV19
size: NA
D: TRBD1
J: TRBJ1-1
CDR3: CASRGTGDYTEAFF
DNA: TGTGCCAGTAGGGGGACAGGGGATTACACTGAAGCTTTCTTT

V: TRBV10-3
size: NA
D: NA
J: TRBJ1-2
CDR3: CAISDTRVPGYTF
DNA: TGTGCCATCAGCGATACCAGGGTGCCTGGCTACACCTTC

V: TRBV7-2
size: NA
D: NA
J: TRBJ2-7
CDR3: CASSLAGTNYEQYF
DNA: TGTGCCAGCAGCTTAGCGGGAACGAACTACGAGCAGTACTTC

V: TRBV7-2
size: NA
D: NA
J: TRBJ2-5
CDR3: CASSFESRSGTQYF
DNA: TGTGCCAGCAGCTTTGAATCGCGCAGCGGGACCCAGTACTTC

V: TRBV5-6
size: NA
D: TRBD2
J: TRBJ2-7
CDR3: CASSSPRGELYEQYF
DNA: TGTGCCAGCAGCTCTCCGCGGGGGGAACTCTACGAGCAGTACTTC

V: TRBV6-4
size: NA
D: NA
J: TRBJ2-7
CDR3: CASSDWYEQYF
DNA: TGTGCCAGCAGTGACTGGTACGAGCAGTACTTC

V: TRBV9
size: NA
D: NA
J: TRBJ2-2
CDR3: CASSKFTGELFF
DNA: TGTGCCAGCAGTAAATTCACCGGGGAGCTGTTTTTT

V: TRBV7-2
size: NA
D: NA
J: TRBJ1-2
CDR3: CASSSTRTSGKYGYTF
DNA: TGTGCCAGCAGTTCTACCCGAACTTCAGGGAAGTATGGCTACACCTTC

V: TRBV19
size: few
D: NA
J: TRBJ2-7
CDR3: CASSIAPGEQYF
DNA: TGTGCCAGTAGTATAGCGCCGGGGGAGCAGTACTTC

V: TRBV5-6
size: NA
D: TRBD1
J: TRBJ1-2
CDR3: CASSPTTGIYGYTF
DNA: TGTGCCAGCAGCCCCACGACAGGGATCTATGGCTACACCTTC

V: TRBV11-2
size: NA
D: TRBD2
J: TRBJ2-3
CDR3: CASSPAGEADTQYF
DNA: TGTGCCAGCAGCCCAGCGGGAGAGGCAGATACGCAGTATTTT

V: TRBV25-1
size: few
D: TRBD1
J: TRBJ2-3
CDR3: CASSEGGQAYTDTQYF
DNA: TGTGCCAGCAGTGAAGGAGGACAGGCCTACACAGATACGCAGTATTTT

V: TRBV7-9
size: once
D: NA
J: TRBJ1-2
CDR3: CASTMGHNYGYTF
DNA: TGTGCCAGCACCATGGGACATAACTATGGCTACACCTTC

V: TRBV7-9
size: NA
D: NA
J: TRBJ2-5
CDR3: CASSPGETQYF
DNA: TGTGCCAGCAGCCCCGGGGAGACCCAGTACTTC

V: TRBV19
size: NA
D: NA
J: TRBJ2-1
CDR3: CASSIAAGGYNEQFF
DNA: TGTGCCAGTAGTATAGCAGCGGGCGGGTACAATGAGCAGTTCTTC

V: TRBV4-1
size: NA
D: NA
J: TRBJ2-5
CDR3: CASSQIEGETQYF
DNA: TGCGCCAGCAGCCAAATCGAGGGAGAGACCCAGTACTTC

V: TRBV7-9
size: NA
D: NA
J: TRBJ2-2
CDR3: CASSLLGAGELFF
DNA: TGTGCCAGCAGCTTATTGGGGGCCGGGGAGCTGTTTTTT